The rows below give T cell receptor beta chains drawn from one sample of a study of blood T cells in healthy people across ages. TCRdb ran MiXCR on the 5' RACE reads and lists one entry per CDR3 protein. The sample has 450,000 to 650,000 distinct CDR3 sequences; 24% are singletons. The data were also submitted as part of a second study, on T cells of mothers and their children.

The sample taken for sequencing was blood. These receptors came from a boy aged 5-17 years in good health. CDR3s include the opening cysteine and the closing phenylalanine or tryptophan. A D gene is named only where the DNA matches it firmly. Size tells how often a clone was seen (once, few, many) or the class of an expanded clone, and some rows leave it out.

CDR3 length: 16
clone size: NA
J gene: TRBJ2-1
D gene: TRBD2
V gene: TRBV29-1
CDR3 DNA: TGCAGCGTTCTAACTAGCGGGAGGGCAACCTACAATGAGCAGTTCTTC
CDR3 protein: CSVLTSGRATYNEQFF

CDR3 length: 15
clone size: few
J gene: TRBJ1-2
D gene: TRBD1
V gene: TRBV6-4
CDR3 DNA: TGTGCCAGCAGTGTCCCGGGACAGGGAATCTATGGCTACACCTTC
CDR3 protein: CASSVPGQGIYGYTF

CDR3 length: 13
clone size: NA
J gene: TRBJ1-5
D gene: TRBD1
V gene: TRBV6-6
CDR3 DNA: TGTGCCAGCAGGGACCACAGGGGTCAGCCCCAGCATTTT
CDR3 protein: CASRDHRGQPQHF

CDR3 length: 16
clone size: few
J gene: TRBJ2-5
D gene: NA
V gene: TRBV28
CDR3 DNA: TGTGCCAGCAGTTTTCTCGACCCCCAAGGAGGAGAGACCCAGTACTTC
CDR3 protein: CASSFLDPQGGETQYF

CDR3 length: 13
clone size: few
J gene: TRBJ1-2
D gene: NA
V gene: TRBV29-1
CDR3 DNA: TGCAGCGTTGGCCCACACAGGGCTCTGGGCTACACCTTC
CDR3 protein: CSVGPHRALGYTF

CDR3 length: 16
clone size: few
J gene: TRBJ2-1
D gene: NA
V gene: TRBV24-1
CDR3 DNA: TGTGCCACCAGTGATCGTACTAAGGAGGTAATCAATGAGCAGTTCTTC
CDR3 protein: CATSDRTKEVINEQFF

CDR3 length: 20
clone size: NA
J gene: TRBJ2-1
D gene: NA
V gene: TRBV13
CDR3 DNA: TGTGCCAGCAGCTTAAGAGTGCCCCAGGGGTTGGGTAGGCCCTACAATGAGCAGTTCTTC
CDR3 protein: CASSLRVPQGLGRPYNEQFF

CDR3 length: 15
clone size: many
J gene: TRBJ2-5
D gene: NA
V gene: TRBV4-1
CDR3 DNA: TGCGCCAGCAGCCAAGATCGGAGCATGTCCGAGACCCAGTACTTC
CDR3 protein: CASSQDRSMSETQYF

CDR3 length: 16
clone size: few
J gene: TRBJ2-5
D gene: NA
V gene: TRBV4-3
CDR3 DNA: TGCGCCAGCAGCCAAGATTTCTTAGGCGCAGGCGGGACCCAGTACTTC
CDR3 protein: CASSQDFLGAGGTQYF

CDR3 length: 17
clone size: few
J gene: TRBJ1-4
D gene: TRBD1
V gene: TRBV11-2
CDR3 DNA: TGTGCCAGCAGCCAAGGCATTTCGCGGACAGGAGGTGAAAAACTGTTTTTT
CDR3 protein: CASSQGISRTGGEKLFF

CDR3 length: 15
clone size: few
J gene: TRBJ1-2
D gene: NA
V gene: TRBV6-2/TRBV6-3
CDR3 DNA: TGTGCCAGCAGTCTCCTTGGGACTCCCAGTTCCGGCTACACCTTC
CDR3 protein: CASSLLGTPSSGYTF

CDR3 length: 16
clone size: once
J gene: TRBJ1-4
D gene: NA
V gene: TRBV5-1
CDR3 DNA: TGCGCCAGCAGCGAAGAGGGGACAAAAACTAATGAAAAACTGTTTTTT
CDR3 protein: CASSEEGTKTNEKLFF

CDR3 length: 15
clone size: NA
J gene: TRBJ1-4
D gene: NA
V gene: TRBV2
CDR3 DNA: TGTGCCAGCAGTCCTCAGGGTACAACTAATGAAAAACTGTTTTTT
CDR3 protein: CASSPQGTTNEKLFF

CDR3 length: 16
clone size: NA
J gene: TRBJ1-4
D gene: NA
V gene: TRBV13
CDR3 DNA: TGTGCCAGCAGCCCCTGGGACCGAGCAACTAATGAAAAACTGCTTTTT
CDR3 protein: CASSPWDRATNEKLLF

CDR3 length: 15
clone size: NA
J gene: TRBJ1-2
D gene: TRBD1
V gene: TRBV7-9
CDR3 DNA: TGTGCCAGCAGTAAACAGGGGACAGCTAACTATGGCTACACCTTC
CDR3 protein: CASSKQGTANYGYTF

CDR3 length: 14
clone size: NA
J gene: TRBJ2-4
D gene: NA
V gene: TRBV28
CDR3 DNA: TGTGCCAGCAGCCTTCCCCCAGGCAAAAACATTCAGTACTTC
CDR3 protein: CASSLPPGKNIQYF

CDR3 length: 17
clone size: NA
J gene: TRBJ2-5
D gene: TRBD2
V gene: TRBV3-1
CDR3 DNA: TGTGCCAGCAGCCAAGTGAACCTAGCGGGGATGCAAGAGACCCAGTACTTC
CDR3 protein: CASSQVNLAGMQETQYF

CDR3 length: 15
clone size: NA
J gene: TRBJ2-1
D gene: NA
V gene: TRBV12-3/TRBV12-4
CDR3 DNA: TGTGCCAGCAGTTTTACGGACTTGATTTACAATGAGCAGTTCTTC
CDR3 protein: CASSFTDLIYNEQFF

CDR3 length: 11
clone size: NA
J gene: TRBJ1-1
D gene: NA
V gene: TRBV21-1
CDR3 DNA: TGTGCCAGCAGCAGTAAACCTGAAGCTTTCTTT
CDR3 protein: CASSSKPEAFF

CDR3 length: 14
clone size: NA
J gene: TRBJ2-7
D gene: NA
V gene: TRBV28
CDR3 DNA: TGTGCCAGCAGTCTCCTCGGGGGGCCGGGGGAGCAGTACTTC
CDR3 protein: CASSLLGGPGEQYF

CDR3 length: 16
clone size: few
J gene: TRBJ2-1
D gene: TRBD2
V gene: TRBV4-3
CDR3 DNA: TGCGCCAGCAGCCAGCTAGCGGGGGAGGGCTACAATGAGCAGTTCTTC
CDR3 protein: CASSQLAGEGYNEQFF

CDR3 length: 14
clone size: NA
J gene: TRBJ1-5
D gene: NA
V gene: TRBV12-3/TRBV12-4
CDR3 DNA: TGTGCCAGCAGTTTGGGGATGAGTGGTCAGCCCCAGCATTTT
CDR3 protein: CASSLGMSGQPQHF

CDR3 length: 14
clone size: NA
J gene: TRBJ1-1
D gene: NA
V gene: TRBV29-1
CDR3 DNA: TGCAGCGTCCCCCAGAGTGTAGGGGAAAGGGTCGCTTTCTTT
CDR3 protein: CSVPQSVGERVAFF

CDR3 length: 12
clone size: NA
J gene: TRBJ2-7
D gene: TRBD2
V gene: TRBV6-6
CDR3 DNA: TGTGCCAGCAGCCCTGGGGGGGACGGGCAGTACTTC
CDR3 protein: CASSPGGDGQYF

CDR3 length: 14
clone size: few
J gene: TRBJ1-6
D gene: NA
V gene: TRBV4-2
CDR3 DNA: TGTGCCAGCAGCCAACGAGCAGATAATTCACCCCTCCACTTT
CDR3 protein: CASSQRADNSPLHF

CDR3 length: 15
clone size: NA
J gene: TRBJ1-6
D gene: NA
V gene: TRBV6-1
CDR3 DNA: TGTGCCAGCAGGGATCTCAGCTCCTATAATTCACCCCTCCACTTT
CDR3 protein: CASRDLSSYNSPLHF

CDR3 length: 14
clone size: few
J gene: TRBJ2-3
D gene: TRBD1
V gene: TRBV29-1
CDR3 DNA: TGCAGCGTCGCCACAGGGGTTAGCACAGATACGCAGTATTTT
CDR3 protein: CSVATGVSTDTQYF

CDR3 length: 15
clone size: few
J gene: TRBJ1-5
D gene: TRBD1
V gene: TRBV27
CDR3 DNA: TGTGCCAGCAGTCTTACAGGGGGTGTCCTTGCGGCCCAGCATTTT
CDR3 protein: CASSLTGGVLAAQHF

CDR3 length: 15
clone size: few
J gene: TRBJ2-1
D gene: TRBD1
V gene: TRBV3-1
CDR3 DNA: TGTGCCAGCAGCCCCGTCGGGACAGTGTACAATGAGCAGTTCTTC
CDR3 protein: CASSPVGTVYNEQFF

CDR3 length: 15
clone size: few
J gene: TRBJ2-7
D gene: NA
V gene: TRBV11-2
CDR3 DNA: TGTGCCAGCAGCTTAGATTTGGGGGGCTCGTACGAGCAGTACTTC
CDR3 protein: CASSLDLGGSYEQYF

CDR3 length: 11
clone size: few
J gene: TRBJ2-2
D gene: NA
V gene: TRBV12-3/TRBV12-4
CDR3 DNA: TGTGCCAGCACGTGGTCCGGGGAGCTGTTTTTT
CDR3 protein: CASTWSGELFF

CDR3 length: 13
clone size: NA
J gene: TRBJ2-5
D gene: NA
V gene: TRBV12-3/TRBV12-4
CDR3 DNA: TGTGCCAGCAGTTTACACCTACTAGAGACCCAGTACTTC
CDR3 protein: CASSLHLLETQYF

CDR3 length: 16
clone size: NA
J gene: TRBJ2-1
D gene: NA
V gene: TRBV4-3
CDR3 DNA: TGCGCCAGCAGCCAAGATCACAGCCCCTCCTACAATGAGCAGTTCTTC
CDR3 protein: CASSQDHSPSYNEQFF

CDR3 length: 14
clone size: few
J gene: TRBJ1-4
D gene: NA
V gene: TRBV9
CDR3 DNA: TGTGCCAGCAGCGCCGGCTCAGGGTATGAAAAACTGTTTTTT
CDR3 protein: CASSAGSGYEKLFF

CDR3 length: 15
clone size: NA
J gene: TRBJ1-6
D gene: NA
V gene: TRBV28
CDR3 DNA: TGTGCCAGCAGTTTCCCCAGGGTTCGTAATTCACCCCTCCACTTT
CDR3 protein: CASSFPRVRNSPLHF

CDR3 length: 16
clone size: few
J gene: TRBJ1-1
D gene: NA
V gene: TRBV18
CDR3 DNA: TGTGCCAGCTCACCACGACCGGGACACCTAAACACTGAAGCTTTCTTT
CDR3 protein: CASSPRPGHLNTEAFF

CDR3 length: 13
clone size: NA
J gene: TRBJ2-1
D gene: NA
V gene: TRBV29-1
CDR3 DNA: TGCAGCGTTGAACTAGGGGCCTACAATGAGCAGTTCTTC
CDR3 protein: CSVELGAYNEQFF

CDR3 length: 19
clone size: NA
J gene: TRBJ2-5
D gene: TRBD2
V gene: TRBV7-2
CDR3 DNA: TGTGCCAGCAGCTTAGGAGCACGGCGGGGGGCCTCCTACCAAGAGACCCAGTACTTC
CDR3 protein: CASSLGARRGASYQETQYF

CDR3 length: 15
clone size: once
J gene: TRBJ2-3
D gene: NA
V gene: TRBV5-4
CDR3 DNA: TGTGCCAGCAGCTTAGGGGGAGGGCTTCCAGATACGCAGTATTTT
CDR3 protein: CASSLGGGLPDTQYF

CDR3 length: 15
clone size: few
J gene: TRBJ1-4
D gene: NA
V gene: TRBV9
CDR3 DNA: TGTGCCAGCAGCGTAGGTCGGGACGGGAATGAAAAACTGTTTTTT
CDR3 protein: CASSVGRDGNEKLFF

CDR3 length: 14
clone size: few
J gene: TRBJ2-3
D gene: NA
V gene: TRBV9
CDR3 DNA: TGTGCCAGCAGCGGCGGTACCGACACAGATACGCAGTATTTT
CDR3 protein: CASSGGTDTDTQYF